Presented here are 10 T cell receptor beta chains from one specimen sequenced in a study of blood T cell repertoires in COVID-19. The table came from immunoSEQ multiplex PCR; TCRdb's copy has only in-frame clones and leaves some out. The table has about 370,000 clones, roughly nine tenths seen once. The source material was PBMCs or T cells enriched from blood (not recorded which). These receptors were taken from a man between 18 and 35 years old who had recovered from COVID-19.

This chain connects TRBV24-1 to TRBJ2-7; TRBD2 matches 10 bases. The V gene end was trimmed by 2 bases and the J gene end by 3 bases; junction bases not matched to a gene: 6. This CDR3 contains 16 residues. Germline V CDR1 and CDR2: KGHDR, SFDVKD. CDR3: CATSDSRASGGYEQYF. Here the CDR3 DNA reads TGTGCCACCAGTGATTCTCGGGCTAGCGGGGGCTACGAGCAGTACTTC.

The chain couples TRBV2 to TRBJ1-5; the match to TRBD1 covers 7 bases. The ends lost 6 bases at V and 7 bases at J; junction bases unmatched: 9. The length of the CDR3 is 14 residues. CDR1 and CDR2 (germline): SNHLY, FYNNEI. In nucleotides, the CDR3 is TGTGCCAGCAGCGATACACAGGGGAGGCAGCCCCAGCATTTT. Its translation: CASSDTQGRQPQHF.

The V gene is TRBV5-6, the J gene TRBJ2-3; 12 nucleotides match TRBD2. CDR3 length: 17 amino acids. Germline V gene sequence: CDR1 SGHDT, CDR2 YYEEEE. V lost 4 bases and J lost 6; bases outside the gene matches: 12. CDR3 region: CASSTRRTSGVRDTQYF. CDR3 DNA sequence: TGTGCCAGCAGCACCCGGAGGACTAGCGGGGTGAGGGATACGCAGTATTTT.

The chain couples TRBV3-1 (or the pseudogene TRBV3-2) to TRBJ1-5; TRBD1 is a possible D gene (6 bases). The CDR3 consists of 14 residues. Deletions cut 1 base from V and 3 bases from J, with 7 bases between. CDR1 is LGHDT, CDR2 YNNKEL, per germline (reference sequence). The CDR3 is CASSQGTDNQPQHF. The CDR3, as DNA: TGTGCCAGCAGCCAAGGGACAGACAATCAGCCCCAGCATTTT.

V usage is TRBV13 and J usage is TRBJ2-3; D gene uncertain. Trimming pared 1 base from V and 2 bases from J, leaving 7 bases between. Germline V gives CDR1 PRHDT, CDR2 FYEKMQ (reference sequence). This CDR3 has 14 amino acids. The CDR3 protein is CASSLEAPTDTQYF. CDR3 coding DNA: TGTGCCAGCAGCTTAGAAGCTCCCACAGATACGCAGTATTTT.

V gene TRBV4-2 combines with J gene TRBJ2-3; 7 positions match TRBD2. The CDR3 totals 13 residues. Losses at the gene ends were 2 bases for V and 6 bases for J; bases not matched to a gene: 2. In germline, CDR1 is LGHNA, CDR2 YNFKEQ. CDR3 coding DNA: TGTGCCAGCAGCCAAATGGGGGGGGATACGCAGTATTTT. This sequence encodes CASSQMGGDTQYF.

A single count supports this clone. CDR3 sequence: CASSLEVAGANNEQFF. In nucleotides, the CDR3 is TGTGCCAGCAGCTTAGAGGTAGCAGGGGCTAACAATGAGCAGTTCTTC. This rearrangement joins TRBV7-2 to TRBJ2-1; D perhaps matches TRBD1 (6 bases). This CDR3 has 16 residues. The germline V and J ends were trimmed by 1 base and 5 bases, with 15 bases remaining between them. Germline loops: CDR1 SGHTA, CDR2 FQGNSA. Full variable domain (missing parts from reference TRBV7-2 and TRBJ2-1): GAGVSQSPSNKVTEKGKDVELRCDPISGHTALYWYRQSLGQGLEFLIYFQGNSAPDKSGLPSDRFSAERTGGSVSTLTIQRTQQEDSAVYLCASSLEVAGANNEQFFGPGTRLTVL.

The chain employs TRBV9 and TRBJ2-3; D is unresolved. Germline V gene sequence: CDR1 SGDLS, CDR2 YYNGEE. V lost 1 base and J 3 bases, leaving 9 bases between the germline ends. This CDR3 spans 14 amino acids. Here the CDR3 reads CASSVYVTTDTQYF. In DNA, the CDR3 is TGTGCCAGCAGCGTATATGTCACTACAGATACGCAGTATTTT.

This clone has a single count. This sequence joins TRBV2 and TRBJ1-5; D unclear. The CDR3 covers 13 residues. Germline V CDR1 and CDR2: SNHLY, FYNNEI. The ends were cut back, 7 bases at V and 0 bases at J, with 7 bases in the middle. CDR3: CASNAHSNQPQHF. The CDR3 coding sequence is TGTGCCAGCAATGCACATAGCAATCAGCCCCAGCATTTT.

The J gene is TRBJ1-4, the V gene TRBV18; D is uncertain. Germline lookup yields CDR1 KGHSH and CDR2 LQKENI. This CDR3 has 17 residues. Trimming stripped 2 bases from V and 7 bases from J, with 20 bases between. The CDR3 loop reads CASSPIVRPDGIEKLFF. CDR3 DNA: TGTGCCAGCTCACCAATTGTAAGGCCCGACGGGATTGAAAAACTGTTTTTT.